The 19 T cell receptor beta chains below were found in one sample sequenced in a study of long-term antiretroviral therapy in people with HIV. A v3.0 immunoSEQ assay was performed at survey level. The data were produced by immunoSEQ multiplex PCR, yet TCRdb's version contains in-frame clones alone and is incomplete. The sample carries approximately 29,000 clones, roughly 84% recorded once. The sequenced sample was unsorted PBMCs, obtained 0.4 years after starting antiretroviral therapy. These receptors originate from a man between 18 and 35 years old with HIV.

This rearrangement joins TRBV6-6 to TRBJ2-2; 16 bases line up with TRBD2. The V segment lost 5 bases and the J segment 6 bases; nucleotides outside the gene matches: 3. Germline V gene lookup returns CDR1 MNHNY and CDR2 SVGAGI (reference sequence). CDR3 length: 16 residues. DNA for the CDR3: TGTGCCAGCAGTGCCGGGACTAGCGGGAGGGCCGGGGAGCTGTTTTTT. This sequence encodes CASSAGTSGRAGELFF.

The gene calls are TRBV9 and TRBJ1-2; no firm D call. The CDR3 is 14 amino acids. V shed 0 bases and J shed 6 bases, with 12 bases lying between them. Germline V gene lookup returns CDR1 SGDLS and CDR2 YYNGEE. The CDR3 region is CASSVEGLRDGYTF. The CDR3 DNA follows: TGTGCCAGCAGCGTAGAGGGCCTCAGAGATGGCTACACCTTC.

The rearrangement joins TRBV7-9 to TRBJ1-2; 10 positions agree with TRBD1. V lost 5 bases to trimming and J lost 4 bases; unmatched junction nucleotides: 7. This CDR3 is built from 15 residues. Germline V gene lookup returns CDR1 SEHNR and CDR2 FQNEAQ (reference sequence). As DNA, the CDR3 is TGTGCCAGCAGCCCCGGGACAGGGGCTACCTATGGCTACACCTTC. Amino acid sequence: CASSPGTGATYGYTF.

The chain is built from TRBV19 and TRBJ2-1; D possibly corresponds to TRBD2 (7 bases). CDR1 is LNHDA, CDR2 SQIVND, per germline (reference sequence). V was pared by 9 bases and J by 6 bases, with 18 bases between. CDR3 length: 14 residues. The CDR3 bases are TGTGCCAGCCAGTGGGGGGGGGCAACCAATGAGCAGTTCTTC. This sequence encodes CASQWGGATNEQFF.

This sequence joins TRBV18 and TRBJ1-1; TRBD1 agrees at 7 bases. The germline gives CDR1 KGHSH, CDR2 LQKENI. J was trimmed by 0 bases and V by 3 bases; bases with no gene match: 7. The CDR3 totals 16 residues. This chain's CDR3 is CASSPWDSLMNTEAFF. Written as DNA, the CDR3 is TGTGCCAGCTCACCCTGGGACAGCCTCATGAACACTGAAGCTTTCTTT. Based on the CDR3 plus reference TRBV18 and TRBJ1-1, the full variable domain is NAGVMQNPRHLVRRRGQEARLRCSPMKGHSHVYWYRQLPEEGLKFMVYLQKENIIDESGMPKERFSAEFPKEGPSILRIQQVVRGDSAAYFCASSPWDSLMNTEAFFGQGTRLTVV.

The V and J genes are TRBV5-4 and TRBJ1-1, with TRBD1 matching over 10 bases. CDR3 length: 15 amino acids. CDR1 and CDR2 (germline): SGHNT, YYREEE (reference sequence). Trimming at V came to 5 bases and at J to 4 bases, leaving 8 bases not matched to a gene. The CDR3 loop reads CASSSTRQGATEAFF. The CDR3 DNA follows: TGTGCCAGCAGTTCAACCAGACAGGGGGCCACTGAAGCTTTCTTT.

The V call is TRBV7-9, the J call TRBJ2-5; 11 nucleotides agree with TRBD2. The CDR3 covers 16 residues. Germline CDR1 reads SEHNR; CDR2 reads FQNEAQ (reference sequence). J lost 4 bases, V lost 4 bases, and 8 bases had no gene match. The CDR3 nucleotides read TGTGCCAGCAGCTCGATAGCGGGAGGGGTAGGAGAGACCCAGTACTTC. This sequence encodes CASSSIAGGVGETQYF.

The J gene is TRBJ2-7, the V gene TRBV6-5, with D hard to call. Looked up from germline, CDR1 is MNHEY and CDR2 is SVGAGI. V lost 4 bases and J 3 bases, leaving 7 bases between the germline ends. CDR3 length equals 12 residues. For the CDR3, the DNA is TGTGCCAGCAGTTCCGGGTTCTACGAGCAGTACTTC. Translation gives CASSSGFYEQYF.

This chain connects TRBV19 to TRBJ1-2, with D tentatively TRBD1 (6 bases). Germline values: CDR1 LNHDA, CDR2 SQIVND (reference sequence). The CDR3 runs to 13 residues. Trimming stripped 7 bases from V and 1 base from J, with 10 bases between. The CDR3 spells CASNDRLNYGYTF. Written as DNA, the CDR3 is TGTGCCAGTAATGACAGGCTTAACTATGGCTACACCTTC.

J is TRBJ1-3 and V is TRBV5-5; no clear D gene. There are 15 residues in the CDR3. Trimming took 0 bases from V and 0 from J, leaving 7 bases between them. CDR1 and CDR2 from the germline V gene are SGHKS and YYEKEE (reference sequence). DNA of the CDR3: TGTGCCAGCAGCTTGGAAGCGAGCTCTGGAAACACCATATATTTT. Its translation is CASSLEASSGNTIYF. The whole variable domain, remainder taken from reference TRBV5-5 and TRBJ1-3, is DAGVTQSPTHLIKTRGQQVTLRCSPISGHKSVSWYQQVLGQGPQFIFQYYEKEERGRGNFPDRFSARQFPNYSSELNVNALLLGDSALYLCASSLEASSGNTIYFGEGSWLTVV.

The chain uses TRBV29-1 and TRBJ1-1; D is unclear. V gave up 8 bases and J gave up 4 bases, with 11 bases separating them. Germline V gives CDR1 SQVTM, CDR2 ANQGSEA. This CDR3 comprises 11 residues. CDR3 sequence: CSTRRGTEAFF. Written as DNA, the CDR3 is TGCAGCACAAGGCGAGGCACTGAAGCTTTCTTT.

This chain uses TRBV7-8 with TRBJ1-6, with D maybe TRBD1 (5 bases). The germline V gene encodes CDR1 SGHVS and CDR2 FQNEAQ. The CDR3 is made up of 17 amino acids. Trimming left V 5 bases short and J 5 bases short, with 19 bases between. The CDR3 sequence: CASSNRDANSHNSPLHF. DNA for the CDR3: TGTGCCAGCAGCAACCGGGACGCAAACTCTCATAATTCACCCCTCCACTTT.

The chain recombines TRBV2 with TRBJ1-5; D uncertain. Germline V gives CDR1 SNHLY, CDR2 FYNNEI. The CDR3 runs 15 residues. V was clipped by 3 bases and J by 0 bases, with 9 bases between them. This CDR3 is CASSESHYSNQPQHF. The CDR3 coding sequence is TGTGCCAGCAGTGAGTCACACTATAGCAATCAGCCCCAGCATTTT. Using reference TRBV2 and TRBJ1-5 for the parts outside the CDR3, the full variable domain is EPEVTQTPSHQVTQMGQEVILRCVPISNHLYFYWYRQILGQKVEFLVSFYNNEISEKSEIFDDQFSVERPDGSNFTLKIRSTKLEDSAMYFCASSESHYSNQPQHFGDGTRLSIL.

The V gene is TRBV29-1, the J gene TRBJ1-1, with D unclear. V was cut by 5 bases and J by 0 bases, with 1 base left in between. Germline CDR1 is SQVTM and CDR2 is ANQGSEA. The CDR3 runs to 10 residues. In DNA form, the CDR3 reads TGCAGCGTTTTGAACACTGAAGCTTTCTTT. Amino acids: CSVLNTEAFF.

The CDR3, as DNA: TGTGCCAGGACAGGGATCGAGCAGTACTTC. It specifies CARTGIEQYF. The genes are TRBV9 and TRBJ2-7; 7 bases are shared with TRBD1. Germline V gene data show CDR1 as SGDLS and CDR2 as YYNGEE. J was trimmed by 6 bases and V by 8 bases; bases with no gene match: 2. The CDR3 loop spans 10 amino acids.

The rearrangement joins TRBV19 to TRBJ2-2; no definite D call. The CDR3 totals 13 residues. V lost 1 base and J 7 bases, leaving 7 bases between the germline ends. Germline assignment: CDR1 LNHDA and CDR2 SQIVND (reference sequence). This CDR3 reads CASSIVAYGELFF. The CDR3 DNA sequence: TGTGCCAGTAGTATAGTGGCGTACGGGGAGCTGTTTTTT.

The CDR3 DNA is TGTGCCAGTAGTATTTATGCCCTCGGGGGTACCATCTCCTACGAGCAGTACTTC. Protein sequence: CASSIYALGGTISYEQYF. This chain uses TRBV19 with TRBJ2-7, with D possibly TRBD2 on 6 matching bases. This CDR3 has 18 amino acids. CDR1 LNHDA and CDR2 SQIVND come from the germline V gene (reference sequence). Trimming stripped 3 bases from V and 0 bases from J, with 21 bases between.

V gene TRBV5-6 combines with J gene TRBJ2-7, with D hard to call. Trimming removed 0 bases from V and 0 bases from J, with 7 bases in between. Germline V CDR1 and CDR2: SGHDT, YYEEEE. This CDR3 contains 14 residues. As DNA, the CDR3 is TGTGCCAGCAGCTTGGTAGTCCCCTCCTACGAGCAGTACTTC. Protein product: CASSLVVPSYEQYF.

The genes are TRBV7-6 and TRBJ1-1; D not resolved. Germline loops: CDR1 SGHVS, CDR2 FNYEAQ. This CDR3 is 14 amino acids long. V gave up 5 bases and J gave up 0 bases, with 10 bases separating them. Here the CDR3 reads CASSPTPVNTEAFF. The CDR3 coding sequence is TGTGCCAGCAGCCCGACTCCAGTGAACACTGAAGCTTTCTTT.